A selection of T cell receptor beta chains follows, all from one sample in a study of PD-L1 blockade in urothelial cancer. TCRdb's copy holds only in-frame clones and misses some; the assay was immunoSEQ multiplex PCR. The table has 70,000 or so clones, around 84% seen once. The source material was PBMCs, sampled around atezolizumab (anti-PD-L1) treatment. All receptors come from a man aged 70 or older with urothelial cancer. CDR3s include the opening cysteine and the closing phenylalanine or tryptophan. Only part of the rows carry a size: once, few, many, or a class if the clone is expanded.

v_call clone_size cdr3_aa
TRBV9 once CASSPHPATGYPETQYF
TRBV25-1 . CASSESPGQGAGGYTF
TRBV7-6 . CASSPRRDTDTQYF
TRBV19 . CASSNSARGLTKDTEAFF
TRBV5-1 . CASSNPQADTQYF
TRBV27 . CASSLWASGMADTQYF
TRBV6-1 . CASSPGQGGAAFF
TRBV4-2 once CASSQERLAGGPLYF
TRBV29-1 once CSVAWTGGHTEAFF
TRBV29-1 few CSVEGTGHKHSGANVLTF
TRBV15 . CATSRDLGTASDTQYF
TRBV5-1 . CASSLRETSGYSYEQYF
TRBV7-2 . CASNSLRHTEAFF
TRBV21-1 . CASSRDRVVEKLFF
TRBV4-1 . CASSQPTSGRASYEQYF
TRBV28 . CASRRTGGGTQYF
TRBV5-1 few CASSSDYGYTF
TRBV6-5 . CASSDGTGAFYEQYF
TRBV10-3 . CAISPLESIEQFF
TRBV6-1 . CASSEYRGNEQYF
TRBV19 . CASSPDRFYNEQFF
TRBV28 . CASTGRAYEQYF
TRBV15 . CATSRPPPSDTQDSNQPQHF
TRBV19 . CASSMGWAGANVLTF
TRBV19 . CASSNLGLSKNTEAFF
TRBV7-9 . CASSLEGNNEQFF
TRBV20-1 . CSGMSSYEQYF
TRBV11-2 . CASSLGPFSGSKTDTQYF
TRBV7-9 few CASSPDSTYEQYF
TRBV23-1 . CASSPGHCRSGNTIYF
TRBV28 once CASSFPSGELFF